The sequence of this TCR beta chain was determined in a study of monozygotic twins with inflammatory bowel disease. As for this clonotype: Its antigen is unknown.

Germline CDR1 reads KGHDR; CDR2 reads SFDVKD. The CDR3 extends over 16 amino acids. In eight separate reactions per sample, cDNA was generated. TCRdb re-called the 5' RACE reads, yielding one record per CDR3 amino acid sequence without DNA. The listing records approximately 400,000 distinct CDR3 sequences. Study-level findings and limits: IBD patients shared fewer clonotypes with others than healthy twins, especially with disease activity. Lower TCRbeta diversity (inverse Simpson) was seen in IBD patients than in healthy co-twins.

This clonotype was obtained from a human donor with ulcerative colitis or Crohn's disease, or a healthy co-twin of an affected twin (not recorded which). The genes are TRBV24-1 and TRBJ2-2; the TRBD1 assignment by TCRdb is unverifiable without DNA. Sequenced material: blood. CDR3 residues: CATSDDRGRGTGELFF.